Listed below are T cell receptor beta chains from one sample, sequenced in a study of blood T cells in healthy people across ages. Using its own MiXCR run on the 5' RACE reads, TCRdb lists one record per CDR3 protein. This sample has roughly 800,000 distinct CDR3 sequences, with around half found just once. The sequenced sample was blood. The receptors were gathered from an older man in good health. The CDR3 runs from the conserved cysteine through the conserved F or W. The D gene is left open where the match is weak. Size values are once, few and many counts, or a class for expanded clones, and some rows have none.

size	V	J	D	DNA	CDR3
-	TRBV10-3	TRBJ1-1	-	TGTGCCATCAGTGAGTCGAGGGGTTGGAACACTGAAGCTTTCTTT	CAISESRGWNTEAFF
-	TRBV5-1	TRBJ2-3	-	TGCGCCAGCAGCGCCCGGGACGGTCGGAGGGGCACAGATACGCAGTATTTT	CASSARDGRRGTDTQYF
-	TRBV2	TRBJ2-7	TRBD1	TGTGCCAGCAGTGAAGGGACAGGCCCCTACGAGCAGTACTTC	CASSEGTGPYEQYF
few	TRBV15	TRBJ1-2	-	TGTGCCACCAGCAGAGATCGAGTTGCTAACTATGGCTACACCTTC	CATSRDRVANYGYTF
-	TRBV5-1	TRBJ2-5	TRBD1	TGCGCCAGCAGCCTCCAGACAGGGGGACGGGAGACCCAGTACTTC	CASSLQTGGRETQYF
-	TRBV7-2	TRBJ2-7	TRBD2	TGTGCCAGCAGCGCTATAATACTAGCGGGAGCCAATGAGCAGTACTTC	CASSAIILAGANEQYF
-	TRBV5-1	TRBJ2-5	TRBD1	TGCGCCAGCAGCTCGACAGGGGACCTGGGGACCCAGTACTTC	CASSSTGDLGTQYF
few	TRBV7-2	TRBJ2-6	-	TGTGCCAGCAGCACCCGATTTGCCAACGTCCTGACTTTC	CASSTRFANVLTF
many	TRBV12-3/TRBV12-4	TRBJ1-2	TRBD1	TGTGCCAGCAGTTTAGGACAGGGGGCCTATGGCTACACCTTC	CASSLGQGAYGYTF
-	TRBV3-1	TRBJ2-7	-	TGTGCCAGCAGCCTTCAGTTGTGGAATTCCTACGAGCAGTACTTC	CASSLQLWNSYEQYF
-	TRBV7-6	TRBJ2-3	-	TGTGCCAGCAGCTTAGGGACACCTAAAAGGGATACGCAGTATTTT	CASSLGTPKRDTQYF
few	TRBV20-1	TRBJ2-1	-	TGCAGCCCCCGGGGCAATGAGCAGTTCTTC	CSPRGNEQFF
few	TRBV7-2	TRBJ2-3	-	TGTGCCAGCAGCTTAGACCGAGGGTGGGATACGCAGTATTTT	CASSLDRGWDTQYF
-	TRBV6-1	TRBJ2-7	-	TGTGCCAGTGGGGGACAAGCCTACGAGCAGTACTTC	CASGGQAYEQYF
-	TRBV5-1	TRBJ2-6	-	TGCGCCAGCAGCTTGGGACGAACGAGCCGGCCTGGGGCCAACGTCCTGACTTTC	CASSLGRTSRPGANVLTF
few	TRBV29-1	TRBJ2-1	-	TGCAGCGTTGAATACCCTCACTCCTACAATGAGCAGTTCTTC	CSVEYPHSYNEQFF
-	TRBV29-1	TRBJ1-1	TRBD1	TGCAGCGTTTCCTTGGCAGGGGGGGGTGAAGCTTTCTTT	CSVSLAGGGEAFF
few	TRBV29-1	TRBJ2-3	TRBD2	TGCAGCGTTCCCTGGTCGACTAGCGGGAGTTCAGATACGCAGTATTTT	CSVPWSTSGSSDTQYF
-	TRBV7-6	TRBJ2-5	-	TGTGCCAGCAGCTTTTTCGGGCCAGCGGGCCGGGAGACCCAGTACTTC	CASSFFGPAGRETQYF
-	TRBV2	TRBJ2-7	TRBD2	TGTGCCAGCAGGAATCAAGGTAGCGGGAGCTACGAGCAGTACTTC	CASRNQGSGSYEQYF
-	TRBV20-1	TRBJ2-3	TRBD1	TGCAGTGCTAGATCGGGACAGGGGCGCGTGGTCACAGATACGCAGTATTTT	CSARSGQGRVVTDTQYF
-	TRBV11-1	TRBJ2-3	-	TGTGCCAGCAGCTTAAATTTGCGCAGCACAGATACGCAGTATTTT	CASSLNLRSTDTQYF
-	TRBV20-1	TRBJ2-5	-	TGCAGTGCTAGACCGGCGGGAAAGAGGCAAGAGACCCAGTACTTC	CSARPAGKRQETQYF
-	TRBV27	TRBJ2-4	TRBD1	TGTACCAGCAGTTTATCCGGGACAGGGGTCTACAATGAGCAGTACTTC	CTSSLSGTGVYNEQYF
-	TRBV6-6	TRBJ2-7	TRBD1	TGTGCCAGCAAGAGGGACAGGGGGCCAGTCGAGCAGTACTTC	CASKRDRGPVEQYF
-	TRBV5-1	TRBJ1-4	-	TGCGCCAGCAGCCCTATCGTTGTACTCTCAACTAATGAAAAACTGTTTTTT	CASSPIVVLSTNEKLFF
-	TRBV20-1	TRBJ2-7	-	TGCAGTGCCACCGCGGTGACGGCCTACGAGCAGTACTTC	CSATAVTAYEQYF
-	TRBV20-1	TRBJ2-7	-	TGCAGTGCTAGAGTAGGGCTCGAGCAGTACTTC	CSARVGLEQYF
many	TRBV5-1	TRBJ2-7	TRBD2	TGTGCCAGCAGCTTAGGGCTAGCGGGGTACTACGAGCAGTACTTC	CASSLGLAGYYEQYF
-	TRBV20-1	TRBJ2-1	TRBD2	TGCAGTGCTAGAGTGCCGACTAGCGGGAGCCACAATGAGCAGTTCTTC	CSARVPTSGSHNEQFF
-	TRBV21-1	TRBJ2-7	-	TGTGCCAGCAGCATCCCCCACTGGTACTACGAGCAGTACTTC	CASSIPHWYYEQYF
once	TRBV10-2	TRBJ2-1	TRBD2	TGCGCCAGCAACCAGGGAGGGGAGCAGTTCTTC	CASNQGGEQFF
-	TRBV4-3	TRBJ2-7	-	TGCGCCAGCAGCCAAGATACCAGCGGCTACGAGCAGTACTTC	CASSQDTSGYEQYF
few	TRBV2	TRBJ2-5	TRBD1	TGTGCCAGCGAGACGGACAGGCGTCAAGAGACCCAGTACTTC	CASETDRRQETQYF
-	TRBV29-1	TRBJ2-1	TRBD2	TGCAGCGTTGAGATGATCGGAACTAGCGGGATAGATGAGCAGTTCTTC	CSVEMIGTSGIDEQFF
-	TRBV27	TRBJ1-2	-	TGTGCCAGCACCGACGGCTATGGCTACACCTTC	CASTDGYGYTF
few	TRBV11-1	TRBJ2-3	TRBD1	TGTGCCAGCAGCGGACGGGACAGGGGATACGCAGATACGCAGTATTTT	CASSGRDRGYADTQYF
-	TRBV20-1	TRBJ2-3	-	TGCAGTGCTAGAGTACCTGCGGCGGGGTCCGGGGATACGCAGTATTTT	CSARVPAAGSGDTQYF
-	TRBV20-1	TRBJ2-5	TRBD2	TGCAGTGCTAGACCAGCGGGAGTTTTCTACAATGAGCAGTACTTC	CSARPAGVFYNEQYF
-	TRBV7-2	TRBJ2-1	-	TGTGCCAGCAGCCTCTCGGACTTGTACAATGAGCAGTTCTTC	CASSLSDLYNEQFF
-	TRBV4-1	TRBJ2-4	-	TGCGCCAGCAGCCAAGAGGAAACCATTCAGTACTTC	CASSQEETIQYF
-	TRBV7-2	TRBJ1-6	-	TGTGCCATCCCCCAAACCGGTTGGGCAGGGATCTCCTATAATTCACCCCTCCACTTT	CAIPQTGWAGISYNSPLHF
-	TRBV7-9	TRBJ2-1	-	TGTGCCAGCAGCTTAGAATTCTTTGCCGGGCCGGACAATGAGCAGTTCTTC	CASSLEFFAGPDNEQFF
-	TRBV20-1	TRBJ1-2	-	TGCAGTGCCGAAACAGGGAGAGACGACTATGGCTACACCTTC	CSAETGRDDYGYTF
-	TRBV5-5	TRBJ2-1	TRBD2	TGTGCCAGCAGCTTGGCTAGCGGGGACCACAATGAGCAGTTCTTC	CASSLASGDHNEQFF
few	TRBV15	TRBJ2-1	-	TGTGCCACCAGCAGAGAGCCTACAACTCTCTATTGGGAGCAGTTCTTC	CATSREPTTLYWEQFF
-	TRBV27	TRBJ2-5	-	TGTGCCAGCAGTAAACCAGGGGTCTCCTACGTGCAGTACTTC	CASSKPGVSYVQYF
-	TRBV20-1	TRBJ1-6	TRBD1	TGCAGTGCTAGAGATTTCGGGACAGGGAATTCACCCCTCCACTTT	CSARDFGTGNSPLHF
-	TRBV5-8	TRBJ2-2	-	TGTGCCAGCAGCTTCGAGCCAGCGGGCATAGGGTACCGCGGGGAGCTGTTTTTT	CASSFEPAGIGYRGELFF
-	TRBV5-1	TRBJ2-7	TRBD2	TGCGCCAGCAGTGAACTAGCGGGAGTTAGTTACGAGCAGTACTTC	CASSELAGVSYEQYF
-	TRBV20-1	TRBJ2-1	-	TGCAGTGCCCGAAACAATGAGCAGTTCTTC	CSARNNEQFF
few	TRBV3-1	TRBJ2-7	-	TGTGCCAGCAGCCAAGATCCAAGATCCTACGAGCAGTACTTC	CASSQDPRSYEQYF
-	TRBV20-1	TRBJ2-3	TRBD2	TGCAGTGGGATGGCGGGAGTTTCCGATACGCAGTATTTT	CSGMAGVSDTQYF
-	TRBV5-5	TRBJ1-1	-	TGTGCCAGCAGCTTGGTTCAGAAGAACACTGAAGCTTTCTTT	CASSLVQKNTEAFF
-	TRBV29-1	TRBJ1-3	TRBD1	TGCAGCGTCGTACAGGGGGCTTGGGGAAACACCATATATTTT	CSVVQGAWGNTIYF